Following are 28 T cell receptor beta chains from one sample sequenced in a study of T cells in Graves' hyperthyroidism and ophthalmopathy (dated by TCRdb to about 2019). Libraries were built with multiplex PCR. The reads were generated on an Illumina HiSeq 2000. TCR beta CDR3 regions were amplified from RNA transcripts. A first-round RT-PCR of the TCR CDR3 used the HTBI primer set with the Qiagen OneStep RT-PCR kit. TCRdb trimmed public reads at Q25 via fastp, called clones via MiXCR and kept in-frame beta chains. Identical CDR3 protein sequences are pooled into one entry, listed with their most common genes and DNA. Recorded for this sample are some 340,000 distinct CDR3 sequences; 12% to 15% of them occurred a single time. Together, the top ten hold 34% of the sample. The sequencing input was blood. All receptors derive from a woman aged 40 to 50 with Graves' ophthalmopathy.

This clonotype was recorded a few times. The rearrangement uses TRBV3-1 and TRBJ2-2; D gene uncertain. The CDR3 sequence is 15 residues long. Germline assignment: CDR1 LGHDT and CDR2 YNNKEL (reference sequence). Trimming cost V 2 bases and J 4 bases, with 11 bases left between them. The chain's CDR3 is CASSQYTRGTGELFF. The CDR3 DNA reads TGTGCCAGCAGCCAATACACGCGAGGCACCGGGGAGCTGTTTTTT.

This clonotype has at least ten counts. The CDR3 region is CASSESFGRDGTQYF. The DNA for the CDR3 is TGCGCCAGCAGTGAGTCGTTTGGCAGGGATGGGACCCAGTACTTC. The chain employs TRBV10-1 and TRBJ2-5; TRBD1 might be the D (5 bases). The CDR3 has 15 residues. Germline-derived CDR1 and CDR2 are WNHNN and SYGVQD (reference sequence). The V end lost 0 bases, the J end lost 7 bases, and 15 bases lay between the germline ends.

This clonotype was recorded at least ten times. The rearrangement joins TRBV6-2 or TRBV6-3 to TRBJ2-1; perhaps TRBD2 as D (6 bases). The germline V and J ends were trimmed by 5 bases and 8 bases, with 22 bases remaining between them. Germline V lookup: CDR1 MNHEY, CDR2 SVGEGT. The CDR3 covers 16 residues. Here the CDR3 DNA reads TGTGCCAGCAGTCATTACTCGACTTTTCCGGGAGATGAGCAGTTCTTC. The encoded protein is CASSHYSTFPGDEQFF.

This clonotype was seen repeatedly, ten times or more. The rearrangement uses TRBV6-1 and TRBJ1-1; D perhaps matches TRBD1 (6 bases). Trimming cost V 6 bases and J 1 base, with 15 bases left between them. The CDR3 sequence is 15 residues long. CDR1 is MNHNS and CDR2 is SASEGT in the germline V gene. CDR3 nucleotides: TGTGCCAGCAGAAACAGGGCCCCCGGGAACACTGAAGCTTTCTTT. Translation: CASRNRAPGNTEAFF.

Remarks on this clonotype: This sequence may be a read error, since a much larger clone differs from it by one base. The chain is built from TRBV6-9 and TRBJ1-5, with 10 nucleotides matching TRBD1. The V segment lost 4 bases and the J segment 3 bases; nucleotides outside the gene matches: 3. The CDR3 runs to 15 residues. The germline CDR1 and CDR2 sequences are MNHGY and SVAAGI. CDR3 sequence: CASSSGTGDNQPQHF. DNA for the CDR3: TGTGCCAGCAGTTCCGGGACAGGGGACAATCAGCCCCAGCATTTT.

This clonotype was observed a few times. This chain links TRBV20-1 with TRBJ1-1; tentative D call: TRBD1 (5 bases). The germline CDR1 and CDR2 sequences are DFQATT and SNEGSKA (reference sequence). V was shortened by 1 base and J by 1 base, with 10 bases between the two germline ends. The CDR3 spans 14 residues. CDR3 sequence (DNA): TGCAGTGCTAGAGCGGGGGTTTCGAACACTGAAGCTTTCTTT. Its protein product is CSARAGVSNTEAFF.

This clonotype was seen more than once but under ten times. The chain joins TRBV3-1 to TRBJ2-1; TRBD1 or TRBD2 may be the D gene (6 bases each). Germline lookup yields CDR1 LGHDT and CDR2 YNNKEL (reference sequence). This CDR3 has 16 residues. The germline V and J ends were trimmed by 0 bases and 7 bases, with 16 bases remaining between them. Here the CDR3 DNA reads TGTGCCAGCAGCCAAGATATAGGGCTAGGGGGGAATGAGCAGTTCTTC. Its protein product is CASSQDIGLGGNEQFF.

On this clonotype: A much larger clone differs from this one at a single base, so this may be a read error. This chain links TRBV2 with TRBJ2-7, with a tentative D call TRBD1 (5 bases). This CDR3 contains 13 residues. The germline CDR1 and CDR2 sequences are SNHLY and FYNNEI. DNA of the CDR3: TGTGCCAACAGTGAGTCAGGGATCTACGAGCAGTACTTC. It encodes CANSESGIYEQYF.

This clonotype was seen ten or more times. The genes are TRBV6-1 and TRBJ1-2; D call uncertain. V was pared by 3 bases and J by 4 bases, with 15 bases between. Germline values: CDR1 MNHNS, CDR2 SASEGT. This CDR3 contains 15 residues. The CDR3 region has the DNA TGTGCCAGCAGTGACCACGTGCGAGTGACCTATGGCTACACCTTC. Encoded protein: CASSDHVRVTYGYTF.

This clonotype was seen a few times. CDR3 sequence reads: CASSLRWTSGGVGTDTQYF. The CDR3 nucleotides read TGTGCCAGCAGCTTACGCTGGACTAGCGGGGGGGTGGGCACAGATACGCAGTATTTT. This chain uses TRBV7-8 with TRBJ2-3; 15 nucleotides align to TRBD2. The germline V gene has CDR1 SGHVS and CDR2 FQNEAQ. Trimming removed 2 bases from V and 1 base from J; junction bases left unmatched: 7. CDR3 size: 19 residues.

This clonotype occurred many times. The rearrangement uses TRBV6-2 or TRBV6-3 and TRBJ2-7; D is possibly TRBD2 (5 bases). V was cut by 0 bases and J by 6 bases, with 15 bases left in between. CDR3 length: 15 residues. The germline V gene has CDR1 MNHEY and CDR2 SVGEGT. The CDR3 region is CASSYSELTSFEQYF. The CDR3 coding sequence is TGTGCCAGCAGTTACTCGGAACTAACTAGTTTCGAGCAGTACTTC.

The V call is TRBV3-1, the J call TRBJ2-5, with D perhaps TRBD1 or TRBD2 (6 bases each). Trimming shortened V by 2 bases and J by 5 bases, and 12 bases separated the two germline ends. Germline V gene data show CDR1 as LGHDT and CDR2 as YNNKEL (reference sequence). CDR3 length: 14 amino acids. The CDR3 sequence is CASSQRGHWETQYF. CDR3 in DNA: TGTGCCAGCAGCCAACGGGGGCATTGGGAGACCCAGTACTTC.

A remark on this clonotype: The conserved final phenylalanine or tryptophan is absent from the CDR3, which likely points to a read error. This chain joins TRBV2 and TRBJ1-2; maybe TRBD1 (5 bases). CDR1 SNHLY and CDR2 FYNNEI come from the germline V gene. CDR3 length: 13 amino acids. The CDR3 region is CVRDRATNYGYTS. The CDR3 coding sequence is TGTGTCAGGGATCGGGCAACTAACTATGGCTACACCTCC.

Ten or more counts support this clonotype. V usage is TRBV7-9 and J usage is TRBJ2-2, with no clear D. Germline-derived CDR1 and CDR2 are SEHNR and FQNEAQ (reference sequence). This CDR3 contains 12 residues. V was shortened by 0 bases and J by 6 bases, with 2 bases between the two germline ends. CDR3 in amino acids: CASSLAPGELFF. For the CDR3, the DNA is TGTGCCAGCAGCTTAGCCCCCGGGGAGCTGTTTTTT.

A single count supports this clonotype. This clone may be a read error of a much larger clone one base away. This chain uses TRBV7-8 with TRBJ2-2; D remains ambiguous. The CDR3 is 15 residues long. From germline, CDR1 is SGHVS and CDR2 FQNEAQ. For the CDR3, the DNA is TGTGCCAGCGGCTTAGGCCCGAAGAACACCGGGGAGCTGTTTTTT. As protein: CASGLGPKNTGELFF.

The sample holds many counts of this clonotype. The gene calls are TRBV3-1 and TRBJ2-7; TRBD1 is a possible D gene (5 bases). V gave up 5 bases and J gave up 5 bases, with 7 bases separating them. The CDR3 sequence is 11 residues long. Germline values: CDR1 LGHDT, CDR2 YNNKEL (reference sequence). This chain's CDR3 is CASSARDEQYF. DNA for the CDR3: TGTGCCAGCAGCGCCAGGGACGAGCAGTACTTC.

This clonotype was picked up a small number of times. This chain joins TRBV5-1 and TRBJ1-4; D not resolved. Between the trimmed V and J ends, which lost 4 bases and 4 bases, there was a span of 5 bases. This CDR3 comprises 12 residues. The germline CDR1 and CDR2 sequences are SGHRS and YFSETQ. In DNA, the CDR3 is TGCGCCAGCAGCGCCGGTAATGAAAAACTGTTTTTT. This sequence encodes CASSAGNEKLFF.

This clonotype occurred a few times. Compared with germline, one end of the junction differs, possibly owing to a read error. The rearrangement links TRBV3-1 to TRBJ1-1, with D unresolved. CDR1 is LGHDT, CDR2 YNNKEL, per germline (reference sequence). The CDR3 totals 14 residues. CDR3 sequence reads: CASSQERGGRAALF. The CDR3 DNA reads TGTGCCAGCAGCCAAGAGCGAGGAGGGCGGGCAGCTCTCTTT.

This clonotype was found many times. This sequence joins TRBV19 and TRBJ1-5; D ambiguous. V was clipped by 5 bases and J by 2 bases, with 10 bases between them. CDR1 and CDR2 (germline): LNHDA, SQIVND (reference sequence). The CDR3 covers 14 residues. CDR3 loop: CASSGVTGNQPQHF. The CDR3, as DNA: TGTGCCAGTAGTGGCGTAACCGGCAATCAGCCCCAGCATTTT.

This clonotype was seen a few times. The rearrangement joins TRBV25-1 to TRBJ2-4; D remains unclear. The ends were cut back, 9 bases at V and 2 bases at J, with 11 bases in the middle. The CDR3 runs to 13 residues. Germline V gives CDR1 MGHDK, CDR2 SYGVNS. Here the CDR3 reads CASESYSKNIQYF. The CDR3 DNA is TGTGCCAGTGAGAGCTACTCCAAAAACATTCAGTACTTC.

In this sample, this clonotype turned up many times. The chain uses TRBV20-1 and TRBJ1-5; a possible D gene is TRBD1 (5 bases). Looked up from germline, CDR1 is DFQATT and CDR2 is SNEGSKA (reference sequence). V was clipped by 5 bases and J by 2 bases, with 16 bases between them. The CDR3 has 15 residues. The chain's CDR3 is CSARSSGLGNQPQHF. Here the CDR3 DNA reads TGCAGTGCTCGATCCTCAGGGTTGGGCAATCAGCCCCAGCATTTT.

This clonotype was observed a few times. The CDR3 DNA is TGCGCCAGCAGCTTTGGACAGGCCCCTAATGAAAAACTGTTTTTT. The encoded protein is CASSFGQAPNEKLFF. The chain carries TRBV5-1 and TRBJ1-4; 7 bases are a match to TRBD1. The V segment lost 2 bases and the J segment 3 bases; nucleotides outside the gene matches: 4. The CDR3 has 15 amino acids. Per the germline V gene, CDR1 is SGHRS and CDR2 is YFSETQ.

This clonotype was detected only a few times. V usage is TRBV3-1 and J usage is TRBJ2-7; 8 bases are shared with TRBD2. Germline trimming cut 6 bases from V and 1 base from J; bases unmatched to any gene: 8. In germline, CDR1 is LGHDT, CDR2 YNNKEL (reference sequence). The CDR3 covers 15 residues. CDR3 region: CASRPTSGRSYEQYF. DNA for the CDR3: TGTGCCAGCAGACCTACTAGCGGCAGGTCCTACGAGCAGTACTTC.

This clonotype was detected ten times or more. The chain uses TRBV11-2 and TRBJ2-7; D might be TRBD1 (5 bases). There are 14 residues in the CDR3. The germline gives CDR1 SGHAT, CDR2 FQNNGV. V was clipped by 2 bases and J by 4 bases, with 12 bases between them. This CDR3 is CASSLIQGAYEQYF. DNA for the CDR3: TGTGCCAGCAGCTTAATCCAGGGCGCGTACGAGCAGTACTTC.

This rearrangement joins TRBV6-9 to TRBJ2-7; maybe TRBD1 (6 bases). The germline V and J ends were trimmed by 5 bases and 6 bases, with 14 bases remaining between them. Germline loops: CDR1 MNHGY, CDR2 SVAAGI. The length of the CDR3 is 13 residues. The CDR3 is CASSVTQGTEQYF. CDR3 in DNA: TGTGCCAGCAGTGTAACACAGGGTACCGAGCAGTACTTC.

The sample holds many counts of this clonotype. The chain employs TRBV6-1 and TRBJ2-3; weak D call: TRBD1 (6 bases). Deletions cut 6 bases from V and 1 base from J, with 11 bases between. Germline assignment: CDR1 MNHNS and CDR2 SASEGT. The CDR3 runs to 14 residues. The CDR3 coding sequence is TGTGCCAGCAGGAGAGAGGGGGGCACAGATACGCAGTATTTT. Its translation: CASRREGGTDTQYF.

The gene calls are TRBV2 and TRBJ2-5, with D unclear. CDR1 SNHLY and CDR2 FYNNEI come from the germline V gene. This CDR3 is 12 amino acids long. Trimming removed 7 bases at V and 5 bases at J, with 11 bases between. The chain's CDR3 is CASNLLDETQYF. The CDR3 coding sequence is TGTGCCAGCAATTTACTTGACGAGACCCAGTACTTC. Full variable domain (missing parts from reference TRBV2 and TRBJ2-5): EPEVTQTPSHQVTQMGQEVILRCVPISNHLYFYWYRQILGQKVEFLVSFYNNEISEKSEIFDDQFSVERPDGSNFTLKIRSTKLEDSAMYFCASNLLDETQYFGPGTRLLVL.

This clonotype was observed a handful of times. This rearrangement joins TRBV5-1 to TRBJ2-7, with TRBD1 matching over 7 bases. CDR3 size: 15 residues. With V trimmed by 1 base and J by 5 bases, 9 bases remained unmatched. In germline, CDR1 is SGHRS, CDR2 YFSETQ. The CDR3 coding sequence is TGCGCCAGCAGCTTGCTCACAGGGGATTCCCACGAGCAGTACTTC. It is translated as CASSLLTGDSHEQYF. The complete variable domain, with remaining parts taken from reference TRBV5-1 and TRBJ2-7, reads KAGVTQTPRYLIKTRGQQVTLSCSPISGHRSVSWYQQTPGQGLQFLFEYFSETQRNKGNFPGRFSGRQFSNSRSEMNVSTLELGDSALYLCASSLLTGDSHEQYFGPGTRLTVT.